Sequencing of this TCR beta chain was carried out in a study of shared clonotypes between healthy human individuals. Regarding the study as a whole: Around 5% was the fraction of naive CD4 clonotypes found shared across four donors.

Profiled with immunoSEQ multiplex PCR; TCRdb holds only in-frame clones, not every one. The sample yields under 1,900,000 clones, around 98.5% seen once. CDR1 SGHVS and CDR2 FQNEAQ come from the germline V gene. Trimming removed 4 bases at V and 0 bases at J, with 12 bases between. The CDR3 is 15 amino acids. Participating donors were healthy, HIV-negative adults free of recent acute infections or vaccinations. About this clone itself: What it binds is not known.

The source of this sequence is a man in his thirties or forties in good health. The chain employs TRBV7-8 and TRBJ1-2, with a tentative D call TRBD1 (5 bases). The sequencing input was naive CD4+ T cells sorted from blood. Subset here: CD45RA+ positively selected. The CDR3 loop is CASSSPDRANYGYTF. As DNA, the CDR3 is TGTGCCAGCAGCTCACCCGACAGAGCTAACTATGGCTACACCTTC.